This T cell receptor beta chain was recovered during a study of cytomegalovirus exposure and HLA in healthy donors. Study outcomes and limitations: Most TCR sequences were uncommon, yet certain public TCRs appeared in many donors. An observed cluster of highly shared sequence variants was recorded as a likely sequencing artifact.

This PCR relied on a set of 60 Vbeta primers and 13 Jbeta primers. Assay: immunoSEQ multiplex PCR; the TCRdb copy retains only in-frame clones and omits some. In all, the sample yields 100,000 to 150,000 clones. Those who donated were healthy bone marrow donors. Worth noting for this clone: Its target is not known.

The sequence came from a woman aged 40 to 50 in good health and CMV-seropositive. The sequenced sample consisted of PBMCs.

The chain's CDR3 is CAWRGTVYNEQFF. DNA of the CDR3: TGTGCCTGGAGGGGGACTGTTTACAATGAGCAGTTCTTC. The chain uses TRBV30 and TRBJ2-1; D is perhaps TRBD2 (6 bases). Trimming removed 3 bases at V and 4 bases at J, with 10 bases between. Germline lookup yields CDR1 GTSNPN and CDR2 SVGIG (reference sequence). CDR3 size: 13 residues.